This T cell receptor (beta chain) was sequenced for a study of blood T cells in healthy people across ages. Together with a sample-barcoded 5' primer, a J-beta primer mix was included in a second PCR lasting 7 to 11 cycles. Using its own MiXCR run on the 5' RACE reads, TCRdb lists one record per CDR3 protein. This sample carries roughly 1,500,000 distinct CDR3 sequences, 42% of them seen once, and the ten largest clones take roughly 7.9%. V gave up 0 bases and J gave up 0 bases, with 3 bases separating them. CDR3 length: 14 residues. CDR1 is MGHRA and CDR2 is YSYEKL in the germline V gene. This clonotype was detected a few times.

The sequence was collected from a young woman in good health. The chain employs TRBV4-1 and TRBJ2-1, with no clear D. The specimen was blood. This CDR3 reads CASSQESSYNEQFF. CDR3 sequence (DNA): TGCGCCAGCAGCCAAGAGAGCTCCTACAATGAGCAGTTCTTC.